Presented here are 2 T cell receptor beta chains from one specimen sequenced in a study of immune evolution from preneoplasia to lung adenocarcinoma. The data were produced by immunoSEQ multiplex PCR, yet TCRdb's version contains in-frame clones alone and is incomplete. The table records 4,900 or so clones, about 78% of them present only once. Sequenced input: FFPE minimally invasive lung adenocarcinoma tissue. The receptors come from a person between 55 and 80 years old with lung adenocarcinoma.

This CDR3 reads CAISEGTGGTGNSPLHF. DNA of the CDR3: TGTGCCATCAGTGAGGGGACAGGGGGTACCGGGAATTCACCCCTCCACTTT. The chain links TRBV10-3 to TRBJ1-6, with 11 bases that match TRBD1. The length of the CDR3 is 17 residues. V lost 2 bases, J lost 7 bases, and 7 bases stayed unmatched. Looked up from germline, CDR1 is ENHRY and CDR2 is SYGVKD.

On this clone itself: The sample contains more than one DNA sequence encoding this CDR3. V gene TRBV7-6 combines with J gene TRBJ1-4; 9 bases are a match to TRBD1. CDR1 and CDR2 from the germline V gene are SGHVS and FNYEAQ. The CDR3 consists of 14 residues. The V gene end was trimmed by 3 bases and the J gene end by 7 bases; junction bases not matched to a gene: 3. The CDR3 nucleotides are TGTGCCAGCAGCTTGGGACAGGGTAGTGAAAAACTGTTTTTT. This translates into CASSLGQGSEKLFF.